Listed below are T cell receptor beta chains from one sample, sequenced in a study of cytomegalovirus exposure and HLA in healthy donors. The protocol was immunoSEQ multiplex PCR, while the TCRdb copy is restricted to in-frame clones and leaves out a portion. The sample holds around 140,000 clones, roughly 85% seen once. The sample consisted of PBMCs. These receptor sequences come from a man aged 40-55 years in good health and CMV-seronegative. The CDR3 runs from the conserved cysteine through the conserved F or W. A D gene is named only where the DNA matches it firmly. Some rows mark clone size as missing; the rest say once, few, many or name a class of expanded clone.

V: TRBV5-1
D: TRBD2
length: 15
size: once
J: TRBJ2-3
CDR3: CASSIGLADTDTQYF
DNA: TGCGCCAGCAGCATTGGACTAGCAGATACAGATACGCAGTATTTT

V: TRBV7-3
D: NA
length: 14
size: NA
J: TRBJ2-1
CDR3: CASSISVGYNEQFF
DNA: TGTGCCAGCAGCATTAGCGTAGGGTACAATGAGCAGTTCTTC

V: TRBV19
D: TRBD2
length: 13
size: NA
J: TRBJ2-1
CDR3: CASSISSGAEQFF
DNA: TGTGCCAGTAGTATCTCTAGCGGGGCCGAGCAGTTCTTC

V: TRBV5-4
D: TRBD1
length: 15
size: few
J: TRBJ1-4
CDR3: CASSVGGTGAEKLFF
DNA: TGTGCCAGCAGCGTTGGCGGGACAGGGGCCGAAAAACTGTTTTTT

V: TRBV7-8
D: TRBD1
length: 16
size: NA
J: TRBJ2-1
CDR3: CASSFFRTGNGNEQFF
DNA: TGTGCCAGCAGCTTCTTCCGGACAGGGAACGGAAATGAGCAGTTCTTC

V: TRBV29-1
D: TRBD1
length: 14
size: NA
J: TRBJ1-1
CDR3: CSVGPGQGVTEAFF
DNA: TGCAGCGTTGGGCCGGGACAGGGTGTTACTGAAGCTTTCTTT

V: TRBV19
D: TRBD1
length: 16
size: NA
J: TRBJ2-5
CDR3: CASSLSTGQVGETQYF
DNA: TGTGCCAGTAGTTTATCAACGGGACAGGTAGGAGAGACCCAGTACTTC

V: TRBV5-1
D: TRBD2
length: 16
size: NA
J: TRBJ2-1
CDR3: CASSRTSGSGYNEQFF
DNA: TGCGCCAGCTCCCGGACTAGCGGGAGCGGCTACAATGAGCAGTTCTTC

V: TRBV28
D: NA
length: 15
size: NA
J: TRBJ2-1
CDR3: CASRRGDSVVGEQFF
DNA: TGTGCCAGCAGGAGGGGGGACAGCGTTGTCGGTGAGCAGTTCTTC

V: TRBV15
D: TRBD1
length: 15
size: NA
J: TRBJ2-1
CDR3: CATTPTGTGTNEQFF
DNA: TGTGCCACCACCCCGACCGGGACAGGGACGAATGAGCAGTTCTTC

V: TRBV5-1
D: NA
length: 13
size: NA
J: TRBJ2-7
CDR3: CASSLESGYEQYF
DNA: TGCGCCAGCAGCTTGGAGAGCGGGTACGAGCAGTACTTC

V: TRBV6-4
D: TRBD1
length: 17
size: NA
J: TRBJ2-3
CDR3: CASSEDPTGSLTDTQYF
DNA: TGTGCCAGCAGTGAAGATCCGACAGGGTCCCTCACAGATACGCAGTATTTT

V: TRBV18
D: TRBD1
length: 14
size: NA
J: TRBJ2-5
CDR3: CASSPTTGEKTQYF
DNA: TGTGCCAGCTCACCAACGACAGGGGAAAAGACCCAGTACTTC

V: TRBV7-9
D: TRBD1
length: 13
size: NA
J: TRBJ2-3
CDR3: CASSPQGADTQYF
DNA: TGTGCCAGCAGCCCACAGGGGGCAGATACGCAGTATTTT

V: TRBV6-1
D: TRBD2
length: 14
size: NA
J: TRBJ2-7
CDR3: CASSGTSGTLEQYF
DNA: TGTGCCAGCAGTGGAACTAGCGGGACCCTCGAGCAGTACTTC

V: TRBV7-2
D: NA
length: 12
size: once
J: TRBJ2-5
CDR3: CASSPRLESQYF
DNA: TGTGCCAGCAGCCCGCGACTAGAATCCCAGTACTTC

V: TRBV30
D: NA
length: 12
size: NA
J: TRBJ2-5
CDR3: CALGVYQETQYF
DNA: TGTGCCCTCGGGGTATACCAAGAGACCCAGTACTTC

V: TRBV7-2
D: TRBD1
length: 13
size: NA
J: TRBJ2-1
CDR3: CASSADRVREQFF
DNA: TGTGCCAGCAGCGCGGACAGGGTTCGGGAGCAGTTCTTC

V: TRBV18
D: TRBD1
length: 15
size: NA
J: TRBJ1-2
CDR3: CASSPTGQGVYGYTF
DNA: TGTGCCAGCTCACCTACCGGACAGGGGGTCTATGGCTACACCTTC

V: TRBV10-3
D: NA
length: 13
size: NA
J: TRBJ1-1
CDR3: CAISRGMDTEAFF
DNA: TGTGCCATCAGCAGGGGAATGGACACTGAAGCTTTCTTT

V: TRBV29-1
D: NA
length: 13
size: NA
J: TRBJ2-3
CDR3: CSVFTRLADTQYF
DNA: TGCAGCGTTTTTACTAGACTGGCAGATACGCAGTATTTT

V: TRBV4-3
D: NA
length: 13
size: few
J: TRBJ1-2
CDR3: CASSQVGGAGYTF
DNA: TGCGCCAGCAGCCAAGTCGGGGGGGCCGGCTACACCTTC

V: TRBV6-4
D: NA
length: 15
size: NA
J: TRBJ2-1
CDR3: CASSEAAGTGNEQFF
DNA: TGTGCCAGCAGTGAAGCAGCGGGCACCGGCAATGAGCAGTTCTTC

V: TRBV2
D: NA
length: 13
size: NA
J: TRBJ1-5
CDR3: CASSEGSWQPQHF
DNA: TGTGCCAGCAGTGAGGGCTCTTGGCAGCCCCAGCATTTT

V: TRBV7-9
D: NA
length: 14
size: NA
J: TRBJ2-7
CDR3: CASSLGGGSYEQYF
DNA: TGTGCCAGCAGCTTAGGAGGGGGAAGTTACGAGCAGTACTTC

V: TRBV28
D: TRBD1
length: 14
size: NA
J: TRBJ2-7
CDR3: CASSRIDRGYEQYF
DNA: TGTGCCAGCAGCCGAATAGACAGGGGTTACGAGCAGTACTTC

V: TRBV4-1
D: NA
length: 14
size: NA
J: TRBJ2-2
CDR3: CASSQGRDTGELFF
DNA: TGCGCCAGCAGCCAAGGGAGGGACACCGGGGAGCTGTTTTTT

V: TRBV28
D: TRBD1
length: 16
size: few
J: TRBJ2-5
CDR3: CASSSAGTVYQETQYF
DNA: TGTGCCAGCAGTTCTGCCGGGACAGTGTACCAAGAGACCCAGTACTTC

V: TRBV5-1
D: NA
length: 16
size: NA
J: TRBJ1-1
CDR3: CASSPHSGALNTEAFF
DNA: TGCGCCAGCAGCCCCCATTCTGGGGCCCTGAACACTGAAGCTTTCTTT

V: TRBV6-1
D: NA
length: 14
size: NA
J: TRBJ2-7
CDR3: CASSPPGGAYEQYF
DNA: TGTGCCAGCAGTCCCCCCGGGGGTGCCTACGAGCAGTACTTC

V: TRBV5-4
D: TRBD1
length: 14
size: NA
J: TRBJ2-5
CDR3: CASSLDRGQETQYF
DNA: TGTGCCAGCAGCTTGGACAGGGGCCAAGAGACCCAGTACTTC

V: TRBV7-2
D: NA
length: 15
size: few
J: TRBJ1-2
CDR3: CASSLDWQASYGYTF
DNA: TGTGCCAGCAGCTTAGATTGGCAGGCCTCCTATGGCTACACCTTC

V: TRBV4-1
D: NA
length: 17
size: NA
J: TRBJ2-3
CDR3: CASSQGGRGRGTDTQYF
DNA: TGCGCCAGCAGCCAAGGGGGCCGCGGCAGGGGTACAGATACGCAGTATTTT

V: TRBV2
D: NA
length: 12
size: NA
J: TRBJ1-1
CDR3: CASIEGVTEAFF
DNA: TGTGCCAGCATCGAGGGGGTTACTGAAGCTTTCTTT

V: TRBV7-2
D: NA
length: 13
size: NA
J: TRBJ2-1
CDR3: CASSPQGGSEQFF
DNA: TGTGCCAGCAGCCCTCAGGGAGGAAGTGAGCAGTTCTTC

V: TRBV4-3
D: NA
length: 13
size: once
J: TRBJ2-7
CDR3: CASSPTAGYEQYF
DNA: TGCGCCAGCAGTCCAACGGCGGGGTACGAGCAGTACTTC

V: TRBV28
D: NA
length: 15
size: NA
J: TRBJ2-7
CDR3: CASSWAFGAFYEQYF
DNA: TGTGCCAGCAGCTGGGCCTTTGGGGCATTCTACGAGCAGTACTTC

V: TRBV4-3
D: NA
length: 16
size: NA
J: TRBJ1-2
CDR3: CASSQDRGGSFGGYTF
DNA: TGCGCCAGCAGCCAAGATCGTGGGGGCTCCTTTGGGGGCTACACCTTC

V: TRBV5-6
D: TRBD1
length: 14
size: NA
J: TRBJ1-5
CDR3: CASSLYRGAQPQHF
DNA: TGTGCCAGCAGCTTGTACAGGGGGGCTCAGCCCCAGCATTTT

V: TRBV19
D: NA
length: 13
size: NA
J: TRBJ1-1
CDR3: CASSQTANTEAFF
DNA: TGTGCCAGTAGCCAGACAGCTAACACTGAAGCTTTCTTT

V: TRBV2
D: TRBD2
length: 18
size: NA
J: TRBJ2-2
CDR3: CASSEETSGGSITGELFF
DNA: TGTGCCAGCAGTGAAGAGACTAGCGGGGGGTCGATAACCGGGGAGCTGTTTTTT

V: TRBV7-9
D: NA
length: 19
size: NA
J: TRBJ2-1
CDR3: CSSSPARGGRTGSYDEQFF
DNA: TGTTCCAGCAGCCCTGCTAGGGGTGGTCGAACAGGGTCATACGATGAGCAGTTCTTC

V: TRBV14
D: TRBD2
length: 17
size: NA
J: TRBJ2-7
CDR3: CASSHGLAGQSSYEQYF
DNA: TGTGCCAGCAGCCATGGACTAGCGGGGCAAAGCTCCTACGAGCAGTACTTC

V: TRBV27
D: TRBD2
length: 21
size: NA
J: TRBJ2-3
CDR3: CASSLNWRPGLAGGRTDTQYF
DNA: TGTGCCAGCAGTTTAAATTGGCGGCCGGGACTAGCGGGAGGTCGCACAGATACGCAGTATTTT

V: TRBV5-5
D: NA
length: 15
size: NA
J: TRBJ2-7
CDR3: CASSRGDRRPYEQYF
DNA: TGTGCCAGCAGCAGGGGTGACAGACGCCCCTACGAGCAGTACTTC

V: TRBV4-3
D: TRBD1
length: 15
size: few
J: TRBJ2-7
CDR3: CASSHSGTGEYEQYF
DNA: TGCGCCAGCAGCCACTCCGGGACAGGGGAATACGAGCAGTACTTC

V: TRBV27
D: NA
length: 14
size: NA
J: TRBJ2-7
CDR3: CASSFGRSSYEQYF
DNA: TGTGCCAGCAGTTTTGGGAGGAGCTCCTACGAGCAGTACTTC